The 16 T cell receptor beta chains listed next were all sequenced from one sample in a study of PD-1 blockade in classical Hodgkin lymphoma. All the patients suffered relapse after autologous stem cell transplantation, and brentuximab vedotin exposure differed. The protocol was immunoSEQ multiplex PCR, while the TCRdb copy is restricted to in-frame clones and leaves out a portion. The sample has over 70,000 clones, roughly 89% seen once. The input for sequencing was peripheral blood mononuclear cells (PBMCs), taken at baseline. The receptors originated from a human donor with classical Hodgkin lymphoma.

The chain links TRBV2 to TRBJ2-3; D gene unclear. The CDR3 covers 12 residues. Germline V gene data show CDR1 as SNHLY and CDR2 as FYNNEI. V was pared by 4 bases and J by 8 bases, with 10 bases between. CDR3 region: CASSAPRSTQYF. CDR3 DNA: TGTGCCAGCAGTGCTCCAAGGAGTACGCAGTATTTT.

CDR3 sequence (DNA): TGTGTCAGAAGCTTACGCCAGGGGATATCCTACGAGCAGTACTTC. Translating gives CVRSLRQGISYEQYF. The rearrangement joins TRBV7-5 to TRBJ2-7; the table assigns TRBD1, which was not confirmed against the DNA. TRBV7-5 is designated a pseudogene. The CDR3 has 15 residues.

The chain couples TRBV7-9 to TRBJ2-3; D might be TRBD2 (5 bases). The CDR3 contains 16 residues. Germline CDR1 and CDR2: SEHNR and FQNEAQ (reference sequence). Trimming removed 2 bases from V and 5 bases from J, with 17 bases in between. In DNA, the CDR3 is TGTGCCAGCAGCTTACGGCCCGGGGAAGCAGAAGATACGCAGTATTTT. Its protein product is CASSLRPGEAEDTQYF.

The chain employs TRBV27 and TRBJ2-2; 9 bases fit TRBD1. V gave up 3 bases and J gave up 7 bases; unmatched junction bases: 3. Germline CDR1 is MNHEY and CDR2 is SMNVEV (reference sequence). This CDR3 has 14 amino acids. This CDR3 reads CASSLGQGGGELFF. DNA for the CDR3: TGTGCCAGCAGTTTGGGACAGGGTGGCGGGGAGCTGTTTTTT.

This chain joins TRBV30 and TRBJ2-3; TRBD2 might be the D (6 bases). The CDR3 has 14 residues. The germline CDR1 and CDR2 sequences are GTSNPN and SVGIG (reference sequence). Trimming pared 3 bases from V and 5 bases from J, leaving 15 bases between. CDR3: CAWRRLGGGDTQYF. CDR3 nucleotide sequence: TGTGCCTGGAGACGTCTGGGAGGCGGAGATACGCAGTATTTT.

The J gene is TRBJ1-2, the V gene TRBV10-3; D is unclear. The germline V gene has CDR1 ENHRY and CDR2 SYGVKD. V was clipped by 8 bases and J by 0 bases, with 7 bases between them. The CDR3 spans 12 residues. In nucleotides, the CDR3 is TGTGCCATCTCCGGGGCTAACTATGGCTACACCTTC. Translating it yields CAISGANYGYTF.

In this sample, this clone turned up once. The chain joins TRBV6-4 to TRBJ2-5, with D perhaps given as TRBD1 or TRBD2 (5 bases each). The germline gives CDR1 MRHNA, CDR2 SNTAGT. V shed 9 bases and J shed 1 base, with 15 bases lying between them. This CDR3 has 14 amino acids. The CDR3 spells CASPPGQIQETQYF. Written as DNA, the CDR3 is TGTGCCAGTCCCCCGGGGCAAATCCAAGAGACCCAGTACTTC.

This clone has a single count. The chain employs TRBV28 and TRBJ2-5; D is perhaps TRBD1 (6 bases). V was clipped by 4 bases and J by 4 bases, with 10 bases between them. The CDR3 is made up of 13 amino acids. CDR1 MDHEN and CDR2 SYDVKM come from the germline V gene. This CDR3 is CASSSGTLETQYF. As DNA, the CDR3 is TGTGCCAGCAGTTCCGGGACACTAGAGACCCAGTACTTC.

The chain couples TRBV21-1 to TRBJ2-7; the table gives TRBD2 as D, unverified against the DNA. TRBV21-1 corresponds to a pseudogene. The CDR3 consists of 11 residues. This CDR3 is CASSKRWEEYF. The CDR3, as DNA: TGTGCCAGCAGCAAAAGGTGGGAGGAGTACTTC.

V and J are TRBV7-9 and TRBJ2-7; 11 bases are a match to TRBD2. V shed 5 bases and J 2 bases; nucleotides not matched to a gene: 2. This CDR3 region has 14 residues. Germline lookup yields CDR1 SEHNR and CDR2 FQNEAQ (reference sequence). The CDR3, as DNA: TGTGCCAGCAGCCAGGGACTAGCGGCCTACGAGCAGTACTTC. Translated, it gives CASSQGLAAYEQYF.

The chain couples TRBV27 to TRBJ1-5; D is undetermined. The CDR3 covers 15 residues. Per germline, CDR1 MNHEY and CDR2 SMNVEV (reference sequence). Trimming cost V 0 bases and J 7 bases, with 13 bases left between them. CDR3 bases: TGTGCCAGCAGTTTATCGATGGGAGGGCGCCAGCCCCAGCATTTT. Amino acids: CASSLSMGGRQPQHF.

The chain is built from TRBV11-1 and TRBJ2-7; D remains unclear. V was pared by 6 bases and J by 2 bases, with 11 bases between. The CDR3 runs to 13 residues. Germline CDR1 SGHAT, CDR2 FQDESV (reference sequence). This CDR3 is CASSKDGTYEQYF. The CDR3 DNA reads TGTGCCAGCAGTAAAGACGGCACCTACGAGCAGTACTTC.

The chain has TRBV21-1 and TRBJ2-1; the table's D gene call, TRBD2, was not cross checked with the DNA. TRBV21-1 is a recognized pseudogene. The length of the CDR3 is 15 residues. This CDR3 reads CASSKDGSGRGEQFF. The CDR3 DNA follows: TGTGCCAGCAGCAAAGATGGTAGCGGGAGGGGGGAGCAGTTCTTC.

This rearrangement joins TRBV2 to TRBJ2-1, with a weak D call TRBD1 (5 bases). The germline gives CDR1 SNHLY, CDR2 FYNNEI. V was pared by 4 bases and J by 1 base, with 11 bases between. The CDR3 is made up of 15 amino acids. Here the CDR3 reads CASSAVRASYNEQFF. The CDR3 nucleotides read TGTGCCAGCAGTGCGGTCAGGGCTTCCTACAATGAGCAGTTCTTC. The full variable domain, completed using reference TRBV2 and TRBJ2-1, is EPEVTQTPSHQVTQMGQEVILRCVPISNHLYFYWYRQILGQKVEFLVSFYNNEISEKSEIFDDQFSVERPDGSNFTLKIRSTKLEDSAMYFCASSAVRASYNEQFFGPGTRLTVL.

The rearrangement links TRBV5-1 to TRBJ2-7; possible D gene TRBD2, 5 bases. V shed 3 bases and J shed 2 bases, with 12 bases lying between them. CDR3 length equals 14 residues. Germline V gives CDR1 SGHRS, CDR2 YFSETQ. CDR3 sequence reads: CASSSVTNPYEQYF. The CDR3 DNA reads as TGCGCCAGCAGCTCTGTGACTAATCCCTACGAGCAGTACTTC.

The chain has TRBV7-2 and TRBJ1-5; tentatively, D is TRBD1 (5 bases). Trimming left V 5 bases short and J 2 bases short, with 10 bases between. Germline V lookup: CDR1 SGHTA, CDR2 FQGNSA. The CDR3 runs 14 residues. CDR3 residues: CASSPGGGNQPQHF. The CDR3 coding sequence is TGTGCCAGCAGCCCGGGGGGGGGCAATCAGCCCCAGCATTTT.